This T cell receptor (beta chain) was sequenced for a study of technical replicates of blood from a handful of donors. V was clipped by 10 bases and J by 4 bases, with 10 bases between them. The CDR3 runs to 11 residues. The germline CDR1 and CDR2 sequences are MDHEN and SYDVKM. Sequenced by immunoSEQ multiplex PCR; TCRdb stores in-frame clones only, minus some. Seen here are approximately 70,000 clones, roughly 95% observed once, and the top ten hold 0.24%. This TCR was recovered from a human donor in good health. J is TRBJ1-1 and V is TRBV28, with a possible D match to TRBD1 (5 bases). The sample taken for sequencing was T cells isolated from PBMCs. CDR3 nucleotides: TGTGCCACAGGAGGGGTCACTGAAGCTTTCTTT. Its translation: CATGGVTEAFF.